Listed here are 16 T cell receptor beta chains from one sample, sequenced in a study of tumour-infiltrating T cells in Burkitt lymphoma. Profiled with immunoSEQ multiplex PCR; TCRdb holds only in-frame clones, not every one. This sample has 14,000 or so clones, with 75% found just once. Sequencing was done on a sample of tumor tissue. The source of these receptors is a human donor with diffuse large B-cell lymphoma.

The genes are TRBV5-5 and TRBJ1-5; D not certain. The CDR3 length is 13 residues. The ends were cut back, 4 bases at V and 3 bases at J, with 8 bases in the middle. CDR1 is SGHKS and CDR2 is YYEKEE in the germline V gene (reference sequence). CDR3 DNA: TGTGCCAGCAGCCGGGATATCAATCAGCCCCAGCATTTT. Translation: CASSRDINQPQHF.

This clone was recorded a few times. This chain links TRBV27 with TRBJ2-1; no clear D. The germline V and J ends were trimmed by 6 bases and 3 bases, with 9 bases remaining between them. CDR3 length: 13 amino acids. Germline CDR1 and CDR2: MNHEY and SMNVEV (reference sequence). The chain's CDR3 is CASSGGDYNEQFF. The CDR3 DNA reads TGTGCCAGCAGCGGTGGGGACTACAATGAGCAGTTCTTC.

CDR3 coding DNA: TGTGCCAGCAGCTTCCGGGACAGTAATGAAAAACTGTTTTTT. It encodes CASSFRDSNEKLFF. The rearrangement joins TRBV7-8 to TRBJ1-4, with TRBD1 matching over 7 bases. J was trimmed by 4 bases and V by 3 bases; bases with no gene match: 2. CDR3 length: 14 amino acids. CDR1 and CDR2 from the germline V gene are SGHVS and FQNEAQ.

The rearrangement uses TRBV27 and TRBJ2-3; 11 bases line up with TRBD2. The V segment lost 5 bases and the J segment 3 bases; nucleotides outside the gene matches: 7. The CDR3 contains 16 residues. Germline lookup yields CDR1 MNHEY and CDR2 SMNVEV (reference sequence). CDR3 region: CASSPTSGSPTDTQYF. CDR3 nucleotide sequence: TGTGCCAGCAGTCCCACTAGCGGGAGTCCAACAGATACGCAGTATTTT.

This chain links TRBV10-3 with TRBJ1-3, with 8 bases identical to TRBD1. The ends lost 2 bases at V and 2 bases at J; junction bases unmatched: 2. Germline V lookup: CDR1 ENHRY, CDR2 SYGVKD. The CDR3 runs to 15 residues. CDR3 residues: CAISEQGAPGNTIYF. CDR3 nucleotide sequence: TGTGCCATCAGTGAGCAGGGGGCTCCTGGAAACACCATATATTTT.

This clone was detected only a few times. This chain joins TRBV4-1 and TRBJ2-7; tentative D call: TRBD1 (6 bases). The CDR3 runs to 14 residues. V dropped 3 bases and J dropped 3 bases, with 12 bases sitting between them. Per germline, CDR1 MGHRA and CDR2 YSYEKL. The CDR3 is CASSHQGSGYEQYF. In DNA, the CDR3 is TGCGCCAGCAGCCACCAGGGGTCCGGCTACGAGCAGTACTTC.

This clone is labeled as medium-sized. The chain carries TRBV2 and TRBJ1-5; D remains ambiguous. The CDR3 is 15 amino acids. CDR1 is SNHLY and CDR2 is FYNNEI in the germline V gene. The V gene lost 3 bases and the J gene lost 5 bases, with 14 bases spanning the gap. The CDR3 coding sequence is TGTGCCAGCAGTGATGTTGGGGTTTTGGATCAGCCCCAGCATTTT. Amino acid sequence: CASSDVGVLDQPQHF.

Here the CDR3 reads CASSYSPGTGVPSGPYNEQFF. The CDR3 DNA sequence: TGTGCCAGCAGTTACTCCCCCGGGACAGGGGTTCCTAGCGGGCCCTACAATGAGCAGTTCTTC. The V gene is TRBV28, the J gene TRBJ2-1; the match to TRBD1 covers 10 bases. The V gene's germline CDR1 is MDHEN and CDR2 SYDVKM. V shed 4 bases, J shed 2 bases, and the junction held 20 bases outside the gene matches. This CDR3 spans 21 amino acids.

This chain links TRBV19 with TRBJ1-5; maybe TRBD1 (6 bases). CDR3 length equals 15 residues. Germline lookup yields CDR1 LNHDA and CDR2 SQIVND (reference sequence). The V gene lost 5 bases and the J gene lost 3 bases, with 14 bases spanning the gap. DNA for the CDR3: TGTGCCAGTAGTTCAGGACAGAGGAACAATCAGCCCCAGCATTTT. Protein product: CASSSGQRNNQPQHF.

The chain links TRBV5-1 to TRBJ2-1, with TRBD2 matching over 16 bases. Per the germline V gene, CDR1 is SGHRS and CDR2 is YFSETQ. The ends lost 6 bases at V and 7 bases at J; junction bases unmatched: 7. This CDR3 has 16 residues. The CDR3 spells CASTRGLAGGPNEQFF. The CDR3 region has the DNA TGCGCCAGCACCCGGGGACTAGCGGGAGGGCCTAATGAGCAGTTCTTC.

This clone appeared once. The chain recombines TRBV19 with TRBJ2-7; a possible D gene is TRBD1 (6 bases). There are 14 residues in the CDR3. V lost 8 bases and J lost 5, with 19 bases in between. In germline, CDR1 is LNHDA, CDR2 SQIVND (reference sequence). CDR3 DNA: TGTGCCAGTGCCTGGGACATCAGAGGCGACGAGCAGTACTTC. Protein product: CASAWDIRGDEQYF. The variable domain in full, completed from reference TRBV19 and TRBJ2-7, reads DGGITQSPKYLFRKEGQNVTLSCEQNLNHDAMYWYRQDPGQGLRLIYYSQIVNDFQKGDIAEGYSVSREKKESFPLTVTSAQKNPTAFYLCASAWDIRGDEQYFGPGTRLTVT.

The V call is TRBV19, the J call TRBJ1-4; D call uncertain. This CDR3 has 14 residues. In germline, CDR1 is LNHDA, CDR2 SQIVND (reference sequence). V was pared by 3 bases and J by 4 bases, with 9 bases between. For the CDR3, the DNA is TGTGCCAGTAGTATGAGAGGGAATAATGAAAAACTGTTTTTT. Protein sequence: CASSMRGNNEKLFF.

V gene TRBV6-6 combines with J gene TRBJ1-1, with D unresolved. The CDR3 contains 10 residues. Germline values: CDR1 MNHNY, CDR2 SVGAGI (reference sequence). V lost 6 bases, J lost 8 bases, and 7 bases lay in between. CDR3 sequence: CASRNREAFF. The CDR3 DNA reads TGTGCCAGCAGAAACCGAGAAGCTTTCTTT.

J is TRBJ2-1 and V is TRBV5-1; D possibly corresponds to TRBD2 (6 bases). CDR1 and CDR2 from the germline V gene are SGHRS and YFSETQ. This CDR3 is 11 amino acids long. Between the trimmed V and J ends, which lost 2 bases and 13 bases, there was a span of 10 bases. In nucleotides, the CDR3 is TGCGCCAGCAGCTTCCGGGACTCTCAGTTCTTC. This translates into CASSFRDSQFF.

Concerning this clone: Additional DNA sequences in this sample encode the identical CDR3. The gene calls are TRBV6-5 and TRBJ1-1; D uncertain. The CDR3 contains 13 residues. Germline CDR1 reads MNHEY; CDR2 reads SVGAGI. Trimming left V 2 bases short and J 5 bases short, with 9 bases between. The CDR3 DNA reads TGTGCCAGCAGTTACGCTAGGGATACTGAAGCTTTCTTT. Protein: CASSYARDTEAFF.

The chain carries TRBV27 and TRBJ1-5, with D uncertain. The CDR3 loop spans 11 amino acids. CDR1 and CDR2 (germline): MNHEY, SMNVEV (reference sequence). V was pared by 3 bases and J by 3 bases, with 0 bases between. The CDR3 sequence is CASSFNQPQHF. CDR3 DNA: TGTGCCAGCAGTTTCAATCAGCCCCAGCATTTT.